This T cell receptor (beta chain) comes out of a study of blood T cell repertoires in COVID-19. Study at large: The United States, Italy and Spain were the sources of the acute and convalescent COVID-19 samples. The analysed material was cDNA or gDNA that came from T cells, B-cell-depleted T cells, or PBMCs.

This CDR3 spans 16 amino acids. J lost 7 bases, V lost 3 bases, and 12 bases had no gene match. Germline assignment: CDR1 LNHDA and CDR2 SQIVND (reference sequence). Authors' data handling: Amplification of reference gene primers provided the estimated nucleated cell counts. Sequenced by immunoSEQ multiplex PCR; TCRdb stores in-frame clones only, minus some. V, J and clone size are those of that table, while D and trimming were read from the DNA. The data hold roughly 250,000 clones, with about 83% observed a single time. Ages ranged from roughly 18 to 100 years, with residence in 24 US areas. The clonotype comes from a woman in her 50s who had recovered from COVID-19. The sequencing input was PBMCs or T cells enriched from blood (not recorded which). The chain uses TRBV19 and TRBJ2-7; 10 bases fit TRBD2. The CDR3 DNA reads TGTGCCAGTAGTATCTCCCGGGCTAGCGGGGGTGGAGAGCAGTACTTC. Amino acids: CASSISRASGGGEQYF.